Described below is a single T cell receptor (beta chain) sequence and its context. Its antigen is still unknown. The source of the sample is a study of OX40 agonist ivuxolimab in advanced cancers. Across the study: The study treated patients with ivuxolimab, an agonistic anti-OX40 (CD134) antibody. The study gave patients intravenous ivuxolimab at 0.01 to 10 mg/kg every 2 weeks. Those treated in dose escalation had hepatocellular carcinoma, melanoma, renal cell cancer or head and neck cancer. Study outcomes and limitations: In general, CD8+ T cells held more expanded clones than CD4+ did, on average.

Generated by immunoSEQ multiplex PCR, the TCRdb table keeps only in-frame clones and is missing some. The sample has fewer than 85,000 clones, more than 90% seen once. This CDR3 contains 15 residues. Trimming shortened V by 2 bases and J by 4 bases, and 15 bases separated the two germline ends. Germline assignment: CDR1 SGHRS and CDR2 YFSETQ. This chain links TRBV5-1 with TRBJ2-5; either TRBD1 or TRBD2 may supply D (5 bases each). The TCR was taken from an adult with an advanced solid tumor such as melanoma, head and neck, liver or kidney cancer. Sequenced here: CD4+ or CD8+ T cells sorted from blood, sampled in a trial of the OX40 agonist ivuxolimab. The CDR3 DNA reads TGCGCCAGCAGCTTCGGGATACGCCAGGGAGAGACCCAGTACTTC. Its translation is CASSFGIRQGETQYF.